These 16 T cell receptor beta chains were sequenced from one sample in a study of shared clonotypes between healthy human individuals (TCRdb year 2020). The library was obtained by the immunoSEQ multiplex PCR assay. This immuneACCESS table, as held by TCRdb, lists in-frame sequences with V and J called but not all clones. Of the missing ones, under half trace to an unresolved V gene in checked studies; the others have no known cause. Across this sample there are 470,000 or so clones, with approximately 80% seen only once. The ten top clones hold around 12% of the sample. The sequenced material came from PBMCs. Receptors were obtained from a woman aged 40-49 years in good health. Some clones in this sample may be carry-over from other donors' samples.

The CDR3 loop reads CASSLRGGPSYEQYF. CDR3 in DNA: TGTGCCAGCAGCCTTCGTGGAGGGCCCTCCTACGAGCAGTACTTC. This chain joins TRBV11-2 and TRBJ2-7, with D possibly TRBD2 on 6 matching bases. Per the germline V gene, CDR1 is SGHAT and CDR2 is FQNNGV. The CDR3 totals 15 residues. V gave up 5 bases and J gave up 0 bases, with 14 bases separating them.

The chain is built from TRBV5-1 and TRBJ2-7; 9 nucleotides align to TRBD2. Germline trimming cut 0 bases from V and 7 bases from J; bases unmatched to any gene: 8. The CDR3 is made up of 15 amino acids. Germline V gene sequence: CDR1 SGHRS, CDR2 YFSETQ. CDR3 protein: CASSLAGTSPWEQYF. The CDR3 region has the DNA TGCGCCAGCAGCTTGGCTGGGACTAGCCCGTGGGAGCAGTACTTC.

Notes on this clone: A much larger clonotype is one base distant, so this may be a read error. Likely a read error: the CDR3 ends without its conserved phenylalanine or tryptophan. The chain has TRBV28 and TRBJ1-5, with 7 bases aligning to TRBD1. CDR3 size: 15 residues. V gave up 5 bases and J gave up 5 bases; unmatched junction bases: 9. Germline-derived CDR1 and CDR2 are MDHEN and SYDVKM. The DNA of the CDR3 is TGTGCCAGCAGTACCCCCGGACAGGTCGATCAGCCCCAGCATCTT. Protein product: CASSTPGQVDQPQHL.

In regard to this clone: Additional DNA sequences in this sample encode the identical CDR3. J is TRBJ2-1 and V is TRBV7-9; D is uncertain. This CDR3 is 13 amino acids long. Germline CDR1 reads SEHNR; CDR2 reads FQNEAQ (reference sequence). V was pared by 3 bases and J by 3 bases, with 6 bases between. The CDR3 spells CASSLASYNEQFF. The DNA of the CDR3 is TGTGCCAGCAGCTTGGCGAGCTACAATGAGCAGTTCTTC.

This rearrangement joins TRBV5-1 to TRBJ2-3, with D tentatively TRBD1 (5 bases). V was cut by 1 base and J by 2 bases, with 8 bases left in between. CDR1 and CDR2 from the germline V gene are SGHRS and YFSETQ. The length of the CDR3 is 14 residues. DNA for the CDR3: TGCGCCAGCAGCTTGCGACAGAACACAGATACGCAGTATTTT. This translates into CASSLRQNTDTQYF. Together with reference TRBV5-1 and TRBJ2-3, the CDR3 gives the full variable domain: KAGVTQTPRYLIKTRGQQVTLSCSPISGHRSVSWYQQTPGQGLQFLFEYFSETQRNKGNFPGRFSGRQFSNSRSEMNVSTLELGDSALYLCASSLRQNTDTQYFGPGTRLTVL.

The chain recombines TRBV7-3 with TRBJ2-1, with D perhaps being TRBD1 or TRBD2 (5 bases each). V shed 4 bases and J shed 8 bases, with 12 bases lying between them. The CDR3 covers 13 residues. Germline V lookup: CDR1 SGHTA, CDR2 FQGTGA. The CDR3 DNA reads TGTGCCAGCAGCTCGCTGAGGGGTCATGAGCAGTTCTTC. Its protein is CASSSLRGHEQFF.

The V gene is TRBV7-9, the J gene TRBJ1-1, with 8 bases fitting TRBD1. The CDR3 has 17 residues. Germline CDR1 and CDR2: SEHNR and FQNEAQ (reference sequence). The J segment lost 6 bases and the V segment lost 7 bases, leaving 19 bases of the junction unmatched. CDR3 bases: TGTGCCAGCAACTCCCCCCGGGACAGGCAGTCAGGGGCTGAAGCTTTCTTT. Its protein is CASNSPRDRQSGAEAFF.

The chain has TRBV19 and TRBJ2-1, with 7 bases matching TRBD2. Looked up from germline, CDR1 is LNHDA and CDR2 is SQIVND (reference sequence). The CDR3 totals 14 residues. V shed 1 base, J shed 8 bases, and the junction held 5 bases outside the gene matches. CDR3 amino acids: CASSIGRELYEQFF. For the CDR3, the DNA is TGTGCCAGTAGTATAGGGCGGGAGCTCTATGAGCAGTTCTTC.

This clone was seen once. The genes are TRBV6-4 and TRBJ2-3; D remains unclear. CDR1 and CDR2 from the germline V gene are MRHNA and SNTAGT. The CDR3 runs to 14 residues. With 5 bases removed from V and 0 bases from J, the gap between germline ends came to 9 bases. The CDR3 here is CASSKEWSTDTQYF. The CDR3 region has the DNA TGTGCCAGCAGTAAAGAGTGGAGCACAGATACGCAGTATTTT.

A word on this clone: A junction end diverges from the germline sequence, so it may reflect a read error. The chain combines TRBV19 with TRBJ2-1, with D perhaps matching TRBD2 (6 bases). The CDR3 is 16 residues long. Per germline, CDR1 LNHDA and CDR2 SQIVND (reference sequence). The CDR3 sequence: CASRSDPSVPYNEQFF. The CDR3 coding sequence is TGTGCCAGTAGGAGCGATCCTAGCGTCCCCTATAATGAGCAGTTCTTC.

The gene calls are TRBV16 and TRBJ2-7; 9 nucleotides line up with TRBD1. The trim removed 4 bases at V and 0 bases at J, leaving 1 base unmatched. The CDR3 is 14 amino acids. Germline lookup yields CDR1 KGHSY and CDR2 FQNENV. The CDR3 reads CASSPTGGSYEQYF. CDR3 sequence (DNA): TGTGCCAGCAGCCCGACAGGGGGCTCCTACGAGCAGTACTTC.

The chain joins TRBV5-6 to TRBJ2-1, with 10 bases aligning to TRBD2. Losses at the gene ends were 5 bases for V and 4 bases for J; bases not matched to a gene: 9. The CDR3 extends over 16 amino acids. Germline values: CDR1 SGHDT, CDR2 YYEEEE. The CDR3 sequence: CASSLVASGSYNEQFF. The CDR3 region has the DNA TGTGCCAGCAGTCTGGTGGCTAGCGGGAGTTACAATGAGCAGTTCTTC. The full variable domain, completed using reference TRBV5-6 and TRBJ2-1, is DAGVTQSPTHLIKTRGQQVTLRCSPKSGHDTVSWYQQALGQGPQFIFQYYEEEERQRGNFPDRFSGHQFPNYSSELNVNALLLGDSALYLCASSLVASGSYNEQFFGPGTRLTVL.

J is TRBJ2-6 and V is TRBV10-3, with D possibly TRBD1 on 6 matching bases. Deletions cut 6 bases from V and 0 bases from J, with 15 bases between. The CDR3 spans 17 residues. In germline, CDR1 is ENHRY, CDR2 SYGVKD. CDR3 in amino acids: CAISPGQGSSGANVLTF. The CDR3 coding sequence is TGTGCCATCAGCCCTGGGCAGGGGTCCTCTGGGGCCAACGTCCTGACTTTC.

This chain's CDR3 is CASSIGTSGSHEQYF. DNA of the CDR3: TGTGCCAGCAGCATCGGGACTAGCGGGAGCCACGAGCAGTACTTC. The V gene is TRBV11-2, the J gene TRBJ2-7; TRBD2 aligns across 14 bases. Germline V lookup: CDR1 SGHAT, CDR2 FQNNGV. V lost 5 bases to trimming and J lost 5 bases; unmatched junction nucleotides: 5. The CDR3 contains 15 residues.

The V and J genes are TRBV28 and TRBJ2-5; TRBD1 matches at 12 bases. The germline CDR1 and CDR2 sequences are MDHEN and SYDVKM. V trimming: 3 bases; J trimming: 4 bases; junction bases outside the gene matches: 3. This CDR3 comprises 15 residues. CDR3 DNA: TGTGCCAGCAGTTTTGGGACAGGGGGCCTAGAGACCCAGTACTTC. Its translation is CASSFGTGGLETQYF.

V gene TRBV18 combines with J gene TRBJ2-5; D might be TRBD1 or TRBD2, each matching 5 bases. V was trimmed by 4 bases and J by 2 bases, leaving 11 bases between them. The germline V gene encodes CDR1 KGHSH and CDR2 LQKENI. The CDR3 sequence is 14 residues long. The CDR3 DNA reads TGTGCCAGCTCACTGCCGGGACGGCAAGAGACCCAGTACTTC. It is translated as CASSLPGRQETQYF. Looking up the rest from reference TRBV18 and TRBJ2-5 gives the full variable domain: NAGVMQNPRHLVRRRGQEARLRCSPMKGHSHVYWYRQLPEEGLKFMVYLQKENIIDESGMPKERFSAEFPKEGPSILRIQQVVRGDSAAYFCASSLPGRQETQYFGPGTRLLVL.